A selection of T cell receptor beta chains follows, all from one sample in a study of OX40 agonist ivuxolimab in advanced cancers. Assay used: immunoSEQ multiplex PCR; TCRdb lists only in-frame clones, some missing. The sample consists of tens of thousands of clones, around 87% of them appearing once. Sequences were derived from CD4+ or CD8+ T cells sorted from blood, sampled in a trial of the OX40 agonist ivuxolimab. Receptor source: an adult with an advanced solid tumor such as melanoma, head and neck, liver or kidney cancer. CDR3s leave out the opening cysteine and the closing phenylalanine or tryptophan. Each record gives: clone size, V gene, J gene, CDR3 protein. Some rows mark clone size as missing; the rest say once, few, many or name a class of expanded clone.

size: NA; V: TRBV11-3; J: TRBJ1-1; CDR3: ASSFSYRGTEAF
size: NA; V: TRBV10-2; J: TRBJ1-2; CDR3: ASSASRENYGYT
size: NA; V: TRBV29-1; J: TRBJ1-4; CDR3: SVERQGPNEKLF
size: NA; V: TRBV18; J: TRBJ1-1; CDR3: ASSPQEGGNTEAF
size: NA; V: TRBV4-1; J: TRBJ1-1; CDR3: ASSQDRPGQGTVEAF
size: NA; V: TRBV9; J: TRBJ1-6; CDR3: ASSVISENSPLH
size: NA; V: TRBV4-2; J: TRBJ1-4; CDR3: ASSWGQGVNEKLF
size: NA; V: TRBV4-2; J: TRBJ1-2; CDR3: ASSQEAGGGYGYT
size: NA; V: TRBV11-2; J: TRBJ2-2; CDR3: ASSLERGAGTYTGELF
size: NA; V: TRBV2; J: TRBJ2-7; CDR3: ASRLAGVSYEQY
size: NA; V: TRBV19; J: TRBJ2-1; CDR3: ASNSGTGYNEQF
size: NA; V: TRBV5-1; J: TRBJ2-4; CDR3: ASSLRQGKNIQY
size: NA; V: TRBV28; J: TRBJ1-1; CDR3: ASRTGHTEAF
size: NA; V: TRBV7-9; J: TRBJ1-2; CDR3: ASSLGGTESALNYGYT
size: once; V: TRBV28; J: TRBJ1-2; CDR3: ASSFPEFLNWGGYT
size: NA; V: TRBV28; J: TRBJ1-1; CDR3: ASSLQGRVNTEAF
size: NA; V: TRBV6-4; J: TRBJ2-3; CDR3: ASSPGAEDTQY
size: NA; V: TRBV5-1; J: TRBJ1-6; CDR3: ASSFGEQGTNSPLH
size: NA; V: TRBV6-5; J: TRBJ2-5; CDR3: ASKPGLAGLETQY
size: NA; V: TRBV6-1; J: TRBJ1-6; CDR3: ASSAGDRANSPLH
size: NA; V: TRBV7-6; J: TRBJ2-3; CDR3: ASSLSGTGGAADTQY
size: NA; V: TRBV6-6; J: TRBJ1-3; CDR3: ASSGFGQGIGNTIY
size: NA; V: TRBV11-2; J: TRBJ2-3; CDR3: ASSQGAGVSDTQY
size: NA; V: TRBV5-5; J: TRBJ1-1; CDR3: ASRTRGQENTEAF
size: NA; V: TRBV7-3; J: TRBJ2-3; CDR3: ASSLKGDSGRTDTQY
size: NA; V: TRBV5-4; J: TRBJ1-2; CDR3: ASSQGRGQEGYGYT
size: once; V: TRBV18; J: TRBJ1-4; CDR3: ASSRDRGQNEKLF
size: NA; V: TRBV5-1; J: TRBJ2-1; CDR3: ASSLGGQGNEQF
size: NA; V: TRBV18; J: TRBJ1-1; CDR3: ASSTGGATEAF
size: few; V: TRBV6-6; J: TRBJ1-1; CDR3: ASSYEAVKAF
size: NA; V: TRBV7-9; J: TRBJ2-4; CDR3: ASSSLAGVVKNIQY
size: NA; V: TRBV19; J: TRBJ1-4; CDR3: ASSIRRDGEKLF
size: once; V: TRBV2; J: TRBJ2-2; CDR3: ASRTGQANTGELF
size: NA; V: TRBV2; J: TRBJ1-6; CDR3: ASSEEGGGTPLH
size: NA; V: TRBV28; J: TRBJ1-4; CDR3: ASSLFTGRLF
size: NA; V: TRBV19; J: TRBJ2-1; CDR3: ASSSSGGAVNEQF
size: NA; V: TRBV5-1; J: TRBJ2-7; CDR3: ASSETGTSGGPVEQY
size: NA; V: TRBV15; J: TRBJ1-6; CDR3: ATSTQIGDSPLH